The clone carrying this TCR beta chain was observed many times. This record comes from a study of T cells in Graves' hyperthyroidism and ophthalmopathy. RNA transcripts yielded amplified TCR beta CDR3 regions. A set of HTBI primers served as the primers for a first-round RT-PCR of the TCR CDR3. TCRdb itself ran the multiplex PCR reads through MiXCR, one entry per CDR3 protein. The sample yields 300,000 to 450,000 distinct CDR3 sequences, 15% to 19% seen once. The sequenced sample was blood. The origin of this receptor is a woman aged 18-29 years with Graves' hyperthyroidism that later progressed to Graves' ophthalmopathy.

Here the CDR3 reads CASNNKGGDYEQYF. The CDR3 nucleotides read TGTGCCAGCAATAATAAGGGGGGAGACTACGAGCAGTACTTC. The chain links TRBV28 to TRBJ2-7; D is possibly TRBD1 or TRBD2 (6 bases each). Per germline, CDR1 MDHEN and CDR2 SYDVKM. The CDR3 extends over 14 amino acids. V was shortened by 7 bases and J by 3 bases, with 16 bases between the two germline ends.